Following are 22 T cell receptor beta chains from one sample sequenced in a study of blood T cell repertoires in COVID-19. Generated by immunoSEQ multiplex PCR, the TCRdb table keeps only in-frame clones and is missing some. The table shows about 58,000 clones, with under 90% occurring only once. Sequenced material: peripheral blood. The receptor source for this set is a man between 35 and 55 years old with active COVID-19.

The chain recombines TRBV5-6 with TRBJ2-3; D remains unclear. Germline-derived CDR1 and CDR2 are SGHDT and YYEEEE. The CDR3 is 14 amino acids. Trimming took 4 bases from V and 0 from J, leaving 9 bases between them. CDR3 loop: CASSLIPSTDTQYF. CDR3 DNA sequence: TGTGCCAGCAGCCTTATCCCTAGCACAGATACGCAGTATTTT.

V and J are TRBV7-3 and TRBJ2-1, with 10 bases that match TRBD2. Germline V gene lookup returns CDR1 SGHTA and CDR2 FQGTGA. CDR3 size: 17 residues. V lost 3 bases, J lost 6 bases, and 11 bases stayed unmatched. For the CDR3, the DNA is TGTGCCAGCAGCTTCTCGCCCTATAGGACTAGCGGCAATGAGCAGTTCTTC. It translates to CASSFSPYRTSGNEQFF.

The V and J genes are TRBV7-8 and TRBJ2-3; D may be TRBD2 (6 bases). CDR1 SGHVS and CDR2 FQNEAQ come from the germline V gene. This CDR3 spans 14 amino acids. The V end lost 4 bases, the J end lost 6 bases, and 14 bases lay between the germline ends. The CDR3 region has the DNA TGTGCCAGCAGCTCTCACCTCAGCGGGGATACGCAGTATTTT. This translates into CASSSHLSGDTQYF.

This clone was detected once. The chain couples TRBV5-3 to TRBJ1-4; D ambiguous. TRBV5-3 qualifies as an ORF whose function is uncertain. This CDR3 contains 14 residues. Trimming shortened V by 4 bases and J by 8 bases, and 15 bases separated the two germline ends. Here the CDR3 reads CARSQGRPREKLFF. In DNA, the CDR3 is TGTGCCAGAAGCCAAGGAAGACCGAGGGAAAAACTGTTTTTT.

The CDR3 sequence is CASRRGLALSDTQYF. The CDR3, as DNA: TGCGCCAGCAGGCGGGGACTAGCACTTTCAGATACGCAGTATTTT. The J gene is TRBJ2-3, the V gene TRBV5-1; 9 bases agree with TRBD2. The length of the CDR3 is 15 residues. The V segment lost 5 bases and the J segment 4 bases; nucleotides outside the gene matches: 8. Germline CDR1 is SGHRS and CDR2 is YFSETQ.

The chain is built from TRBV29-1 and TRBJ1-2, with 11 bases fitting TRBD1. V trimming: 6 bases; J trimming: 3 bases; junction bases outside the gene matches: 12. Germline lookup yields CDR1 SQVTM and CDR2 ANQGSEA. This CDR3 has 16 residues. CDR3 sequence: CSVLERGTGGYYGYTF. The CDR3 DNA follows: TGCAGCGTCCTTGAGAGGGGGACAGGGGGTTACTATGGCTACACCTTC.

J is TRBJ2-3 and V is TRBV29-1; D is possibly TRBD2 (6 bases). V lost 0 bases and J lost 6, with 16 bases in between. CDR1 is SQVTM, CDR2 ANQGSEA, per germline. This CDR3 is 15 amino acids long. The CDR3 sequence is CSVEDPRLEEDTQYF. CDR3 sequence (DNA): TGCAGCGTTGAAGACCCTCGACTAGAGGAGGATACGCAGTATTTT.

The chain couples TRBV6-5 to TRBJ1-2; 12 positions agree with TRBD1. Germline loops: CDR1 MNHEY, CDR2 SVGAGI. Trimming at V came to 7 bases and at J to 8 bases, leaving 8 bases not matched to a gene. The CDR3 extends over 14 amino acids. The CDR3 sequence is CASTKWDRGLGYTF. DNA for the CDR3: TGTGCCAGCACAAAATGGGACAGGGGGCTGGGCTACACCTTC.

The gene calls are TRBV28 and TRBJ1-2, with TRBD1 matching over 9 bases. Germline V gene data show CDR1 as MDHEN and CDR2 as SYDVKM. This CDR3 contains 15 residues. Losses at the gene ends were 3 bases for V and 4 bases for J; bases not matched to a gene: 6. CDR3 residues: CASSLGQGRGYGYTF. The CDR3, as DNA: TGTGCCAGCAGTTTGGGACAGGGTCGGGGCTATGGCTACACCTTC.

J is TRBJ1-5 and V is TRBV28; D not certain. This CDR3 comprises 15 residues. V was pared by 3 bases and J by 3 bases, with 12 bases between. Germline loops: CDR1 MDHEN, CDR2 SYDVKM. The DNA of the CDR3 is TGTGCCAGCAGTTTCTTTAAACACACCAATCAGCCCCAGCATTTT. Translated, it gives CASSFFKHTNQPQHF.

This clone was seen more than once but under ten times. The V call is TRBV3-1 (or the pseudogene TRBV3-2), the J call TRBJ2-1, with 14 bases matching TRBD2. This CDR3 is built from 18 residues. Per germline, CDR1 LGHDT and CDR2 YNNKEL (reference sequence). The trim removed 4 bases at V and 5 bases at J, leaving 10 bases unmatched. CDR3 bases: TGTGCCAGCAGCCTATCCGGGACTAGCGGGAGACTCAACAATGAGCAGTTCTTC. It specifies CASSLSGTSGRLNNEQFF.

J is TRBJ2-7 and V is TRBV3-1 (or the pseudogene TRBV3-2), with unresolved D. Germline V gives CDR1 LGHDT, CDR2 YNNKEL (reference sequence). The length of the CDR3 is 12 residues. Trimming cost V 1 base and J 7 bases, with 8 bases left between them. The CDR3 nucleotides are TGTGCCAGCAGCCAAGCGCACAGAGAGCAGTACTTC. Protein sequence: CASSQAHREQYF.

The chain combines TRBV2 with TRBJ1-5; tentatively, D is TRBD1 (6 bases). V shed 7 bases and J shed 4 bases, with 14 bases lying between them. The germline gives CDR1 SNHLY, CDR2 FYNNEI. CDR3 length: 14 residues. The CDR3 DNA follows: TGTGCCAGCACCGAGGGTCAGGGGAATCAGCCCCAGCATTTT. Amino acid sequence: CASTEGQGNQPQHF.

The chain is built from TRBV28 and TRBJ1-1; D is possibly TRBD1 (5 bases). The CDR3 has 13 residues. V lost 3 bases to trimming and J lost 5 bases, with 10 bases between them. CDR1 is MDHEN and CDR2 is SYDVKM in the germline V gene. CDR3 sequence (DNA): TGTGCCAGCAGTTTGGCAGGGCCAACTGAAGCTTTCTTT. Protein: CASSLAGPTEAFF. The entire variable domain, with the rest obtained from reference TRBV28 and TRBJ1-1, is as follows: DVKVTQSSRYLVKRTGEKVFLECVQDMDHENMFWYRQDPGLGLRLIYFSYDVKMKEKGDIPEGYSVSREKKERFSLILESASTNQTSMYLCASSLAGPTEAFFGQGTRLTVV.

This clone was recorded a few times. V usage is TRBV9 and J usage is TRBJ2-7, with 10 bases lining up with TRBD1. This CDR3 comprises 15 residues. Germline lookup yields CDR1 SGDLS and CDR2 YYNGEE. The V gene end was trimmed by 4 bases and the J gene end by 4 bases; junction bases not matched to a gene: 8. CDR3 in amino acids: CASSIGTGEVYEQYF. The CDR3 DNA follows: TGTGCCAGCAGCATCGGGACAGGGGAGGTGTACGAGCAGTACTTC.

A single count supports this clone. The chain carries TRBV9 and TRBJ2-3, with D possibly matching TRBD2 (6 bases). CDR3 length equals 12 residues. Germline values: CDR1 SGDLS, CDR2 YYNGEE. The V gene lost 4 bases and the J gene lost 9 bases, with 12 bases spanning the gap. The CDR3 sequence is CASSPEAGTQYF. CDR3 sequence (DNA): TGTGCCAGCAGCCCAGAGGCGGGAACGCAGTATTTT.

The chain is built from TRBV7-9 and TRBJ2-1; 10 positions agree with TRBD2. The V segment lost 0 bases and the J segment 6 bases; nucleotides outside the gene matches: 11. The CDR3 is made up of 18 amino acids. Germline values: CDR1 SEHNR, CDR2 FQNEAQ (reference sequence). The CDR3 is CASSLASGRIPRLNEQFF. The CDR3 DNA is TGTGCCAGCAGCTTAGCTAGCGGGAGGATTCCTCGGCTCAATGAGCAGTTCTTC.

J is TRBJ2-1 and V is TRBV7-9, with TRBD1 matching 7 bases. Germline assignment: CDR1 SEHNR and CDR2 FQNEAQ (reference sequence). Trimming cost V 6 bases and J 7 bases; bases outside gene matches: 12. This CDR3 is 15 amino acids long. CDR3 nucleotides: TGTGCCAGCAGGAAAGGCGGCAGGGGGTGGAATGAGCAGTTCTTC. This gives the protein CASRKGGRGWNEQFF.

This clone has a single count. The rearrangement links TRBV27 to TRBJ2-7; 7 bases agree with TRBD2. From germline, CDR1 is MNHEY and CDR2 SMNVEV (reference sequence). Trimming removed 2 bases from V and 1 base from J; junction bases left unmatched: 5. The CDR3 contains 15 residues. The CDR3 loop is CASSLSGETSYEQYF. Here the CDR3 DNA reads TGTGCCAGCAGTTTAAGCGGGGAGACATCCTACGAGCAGTACTTC.

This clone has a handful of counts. The CDR3 sequence is CASSAHTGDNSPLHF. CDR3 DNA: TGTGCCAGCAGCGCGCACACGGGGGATAATTCACCCCTCCACTTT. This chain connects TRBV5-5 to TRBJ1-6; a weak D match, TRBD1 (5 bases). The CDR3 totals 15 residues. V dropped 4 bases and J dropped 5 bases, with 13 bases sitting between them. Germline V gene sequence: CDR1 SGHKS, CDR2 YYEKEE (reference sequence).

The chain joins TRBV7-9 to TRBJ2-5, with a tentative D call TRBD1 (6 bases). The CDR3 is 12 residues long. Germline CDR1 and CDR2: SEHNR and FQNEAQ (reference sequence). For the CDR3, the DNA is TGTGCTGGAGCAGGGGTGGGAGAGACCCAGTACTTC. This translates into CAGAGVGETQYF.

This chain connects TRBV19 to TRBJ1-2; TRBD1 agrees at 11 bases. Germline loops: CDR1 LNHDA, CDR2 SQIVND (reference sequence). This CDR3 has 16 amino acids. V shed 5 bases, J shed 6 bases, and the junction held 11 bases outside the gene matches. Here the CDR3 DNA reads TGTGCCAGTAGTGCCGGGACAGGGGGAATAGGGAATGGCTACACCTTC. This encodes CASSAGTGGIGNGYTF.